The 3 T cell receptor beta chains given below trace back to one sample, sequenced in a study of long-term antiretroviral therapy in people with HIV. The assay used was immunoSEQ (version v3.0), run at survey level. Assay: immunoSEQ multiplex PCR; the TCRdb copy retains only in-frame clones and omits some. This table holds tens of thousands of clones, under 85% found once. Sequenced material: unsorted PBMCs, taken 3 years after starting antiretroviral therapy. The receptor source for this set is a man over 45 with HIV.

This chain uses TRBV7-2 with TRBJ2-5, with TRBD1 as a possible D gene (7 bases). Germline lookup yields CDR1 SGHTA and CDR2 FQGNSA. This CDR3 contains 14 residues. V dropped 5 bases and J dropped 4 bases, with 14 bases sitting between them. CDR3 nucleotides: TGTGCCAGCAGCCAGAACCAGGGGGGAGAGACCCAGTACTTC. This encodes CASSQNQGGETQYF.

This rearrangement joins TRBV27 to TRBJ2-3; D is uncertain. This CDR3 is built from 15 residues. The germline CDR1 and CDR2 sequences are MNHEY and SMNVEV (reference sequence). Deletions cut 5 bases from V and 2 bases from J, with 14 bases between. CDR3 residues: CASSTSGPDTDTQYF. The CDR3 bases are TGTGCCAGCAGTACAAGTGGCCCTGACACAGATACGCAGTATTTT.

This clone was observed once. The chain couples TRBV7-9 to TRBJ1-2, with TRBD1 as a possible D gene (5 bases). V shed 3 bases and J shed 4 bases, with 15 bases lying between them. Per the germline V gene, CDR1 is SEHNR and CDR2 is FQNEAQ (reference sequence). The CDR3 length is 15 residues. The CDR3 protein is CASSLAGGVGYGYTF. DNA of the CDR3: TGTGCCAGCAGCTTGGCTGGGGGGGTCGGCTATGGCTACACCTTC.